This is a list of T cell receptor beta chains from one sample in a study of graft-versus-host responses after intestinal transplantation. The table came from immunoSEQ multiplex PCR; TCRdb's copy has only in-frame clones and leaves some out. The sample has around 110,000 clones, 90% seen once. Antigens of these TCRs are unknown. Sequencing used unstimulated CD4+ T cells sorted from spleen or lymph node cells, obtained before intestinal transplant. The receptors derive from a human donor who received an intestinal transplant. Each CDR3 is given with its conserved first and last residue. D genes are given only for firm matches. Not all rows give a size; the values are once, few, many and, for expanded clones, a class.

size: .
J: TRBJ1-2
D: .
V: TRBV18
CDR3: CASSREGINYGYTF

size: .
J: TRBJ2-7
D: .
V: TRBV7-9
CDR3: CASSHKMYSYEQYF

size: .
J: TRBJ2-7
D: TRBD2
V: TRBV5-1
CDR3: CASRLREASYEQYF

size: .
J: TRBJ1-2
D: TRBD1
V: TRBV9
CDR3: CASSADRGYSYGYTF

size: once
J: TRBJ1-1
D: .
V: TRBV6-5
CDR3: CASSPGGAGNTEAFF

size: .
J: TRBJ1-1
D: .
V: TRBV5-1
CDR3: CASSLDTGQTEAFF

size: .
J: TRBJ2-1
D: TRBD1
V: TRBV5-6
CDR3: CASSPKQGIHEQFF

size: .
J: TRBJ1-5
D: .
V: TRBV19
CDR3: CASSVSGTRSNQPQHF

size: .
J: TRBJ2-5
D: TRBD1
V: TRBV28
CDR3: CASSLDRGLVETQYF

size: .
J: TRBJ1-5
D: .
V: TRBV21-1
CDR3: CASSLTRGVNQPQHF

size: .
J: TRBJ2-2
D: .
V: TRBV28
CDR3: CASSLSGTGELFF

size: .
J: TRBJ1-2
D: TRBD1
V: TRBV5-1
CDR3: CASSNLQGAQSYGYTF

size: once
J: TRBJ2-2
D: TRBD2
V: TRBV28
CDR3: CASSRSGGREGGRELFF

size: .
J: TRBJ2-2
D: TRBD2
V: TRBV27
CDR3: CASSSLAGYTNTGELFF

size: .
J: TRBJ1-3
D: TRBD1
V: TRBV28
CDR3: CASSSRQGETGNTIYF

size: .
J: TRBJ2-1
D: TRBD2
V: TRBV7-2
CDR3: CASSQWTSGEEQFF

size: .
J: TRBJ1-5
D: TRBD1
V: TRBV4-1
CDR3: CASSQDFRGFNQPQHF

size: .
J: TRBJ1-2
D: .
V: TRBV29-1
CDR3: CSVAGATNYGYTF

size: .
J: TRBJ1-4
D: TRBD1
V: TRBV30
CDR3: CAWHGQATNEKLFF

size: .
J: TRBJ2-5
D: .
V: TRBV5-6
CDR3: CASEGFWDLRGQETQYF

size: .
J: TRBJ2-4
D: TRBD1
V: TRBV6-5
CDR3: CASSYGTGTKNIQYF

size: .
J: TRBJ2-7
D: TRBD2
V: TRBV11-3
CDR3: CASSLGGSSPEQYF

size: .
J: TRBJ2-1
D: .
V: TRBV19
CDR3: CASSPGGSYNEQFF

size: .
J: TRBJ2-1
D: .
V: TRBV9
CDR3: CASSPSSRPLGGEQFF

size: .
J: TRBJ2-7
D: .
V: TRBV7-3
CDR3: CASSLRHSYEQYF

size: .
J: TRBJ2-2
D: .
V: TRBV19
CDR3: CASRQGTDTGELFF

size: .
J: TRBJ1-2
D: .
V: TRBV30
CDR3: CAWSWQVGDYGYTF

size: .
J: TRBJ2-6
D: .
V: TRBV18
CDR3: CASSPDSSSGANVLTF

size: .
J: TRBJ2-3
D: TRBD2
V: TRBV30
CDR3: CAWSVLDGLAGMDTQYF

size: .
J: TRBJ2-7
D: TRBD1
V: TRBV4-2
CDR3: CASSQGPGTGGHEQYF

size: .
J: TRBJ2-2
D: TRBD1
V: TRBV19
CDR3: CASSTTGQRITGELFF

size: .
J: TRBJ2-5
D: TRBD1
V: TRBV4-1
CDR3: CASSQVSGQGLRGTQYF

size: .
J: TRBJ1-2
D: TRBD1
V: TRBV19
CDR3: CASSSRTGGAYGYTF

size: .
J: TRBJ2-2
D: TRBD1
V: TRBV9
CDR3: CASRGQVTGELFF

size: .
J: TRBJ2-1
D: TRBD1
V: TRBV5-1
CDR3: CASSFLTQGISYNEQFF

size: .
J: TRBJ2-3
D: .
V: TRBV10-2
CDR3: CASDPYSGYINTQYF

size: few
J: TRBJ2-1
D: .
V: TRBV5-1
CDR3: CASSLGTAYNEQFF

size: .
J: .
D: .
V: TRBV12-5
CDR3: CASAGFTYEQYF

size: .
J: TRBJ2-3
D: .
V: TRBV5-4
CDR3: CASSRGTDTQYF

size: .
J: TRBJ2-1
D: TRBD2
V: TRBV19
CDR3: CASSTLAGVVNEQFF

size: .
J: TRBJ1-1
D: TRBD1
V: TRBV7-9
CDR3: CASRLRGQGSQRPEAFF

size: .
J: TRBJ1-2
D: .
V: TRBV28
CDR3: CASSNRDKAYGYTF

size: once
J: TRBJ1-2
D: .
V: TRBV27
CDR3: CASSTRRANYGYTF

size: .
J: TRBJ2-7
D: .
V: TRBV6-1
CDR3: CASSRTGSSYEQYF

size: .
J: TRBJ1-4
D: .
V: TRBV28
CDR3: CASNRGGNEKLFF

size: .
J: TRBJ1-4
D: .
V: TRBV23-1
CDR3: CASSHPLRQKHNEKLFF

size: .
J: TRBJ1-3
D: .
V: TRBV7-2
CDR3: CASSLALGGNTIYF

size: once
J: TRBJ1-5
D: TRBD1
V: TRBV6-1
CDR3: CASSFRGLGNQPQHF

size: .
J: TRBJ1-1
D: TRBD1
V: TRBV5-1
CDR3: CASSVGTANTEAFF

size: .
J: TRBJ1-1
D: .
V: TRBV9
CDR3: CASSVAGFTEAFF

size: .
J: TRBJ2-7
D: TRBD1
V: TRBV27
CDR3: CASSLHRGPEQYF

size: .
J: TRBJ1-5
D: .
V: TRBV19
CDR3: CASSILTGYSNQPQHF

size: few
J: TRBJ2-1
D: .
V: TRBV2
CDR3: CASRVGIDEQFF

size: .
J: TRBJ2-5
D: TRBD2
V: TRBV4-1
CDR3: CASSPGAGTSGRTVKTQYF

size: few
J: TRBJ1-1
D: .
V: TRBV5-6
CDR3: CASSLTRDSRTEAFF